This entry describes one T cell receptor (beta chain). This clone's antigen is unknown. No base quality values were provided; no much bigger clone lies one nucleotide off. From its cysteine to its phenylalanine, the CDR3 spans 16 amino acids. The CDR3 DNA has 48 bases and is translated from base 1. V sheds 4 bases and J sheds 1 base, leaving 15 bases between their ends. CDR1 SGDLS and CDR2 YYNGEE are derived from the germline V gene. This sample is drawn from a study of cytomegalovirus exposure and HLA in healthy donors listed by TCRdb under 2017. With respect to the entire study: A later analysis indicated that the 110 or so validation repertoires were generated on the platform also employed for the 670 or so repertoires of the first cohort. The aim of the study was to test whether cataloging public T cell receptors could identify signatures of past pathogen exposure. A separate validation cohort of roughly 130 different subjects was used in addition to the approximately 700-subject first cohort. High-throughput TCR immunosequencing, statistical association of individual TCRs with disease status, and machine learning were combined to predict cytomegalovirus infection status.

Library generation was performed with the immunoSEQ multiplex PCR assay. The paper's data handling went like this. To diagnose cytomegalovirus status from the catalog of TCR beta chain sequences, a statistical classification framework was built. TCRdb retrieved this table from immuneACCESS and kept in-frame rearrangements only. Not all clones are present; in checked studies, unresolved V genes account for under half, and no reason is known for the remainder. V, J and clone size are taken as reported in that table, and D and trimming were inferred from the DNA itself. Across this sample there are about 140,000 clones, with around four fifths seen only once. The ten largest account for over 1.3% of the sample. Paper-wide results and their limitations: A later analysis found that TCRs clustered in the first cohort also tended to co-occur in the 95 to 150 validation repertoires, with 94% of cluster scores above 0. Across donors, most TCR sequences were observed very rarely, whereas some public TCRs were present in many individuals. The study gave a list of over 150 TCR beta chains associated with cytomegalovirus. The validation cohort had no HLA typing available for a later analysis, so co-occurrence within that cohort was assessed over all 120 or so repertoires. In vitro tests confirmed that a few of the cytomegalovirus-associated TCR beta chains recognize cytomegalovirus antigens. In both the original and validation cohorts, the classifier was reported to diagnose cytomegalovirus status with high specificity and sensitivity. The authors suggested that the approach could potentially be generalized to other disease states and immunological phenotypes.

The donors were included in the validation cohort of around 120 subjects, a group kept apart from the 666-subject first cohort. The origin of this receptor is a woman younger than 45 in good health and CMV-seronegative. Source material: PBMCs. The chain uses TRBV9 and TRBJ1-5; the D gene is perhaps TRBD1, on 5 matching bases. The CDR3: CASSPGVGASNQPQHF. The sequenced DNA: TGTGCCAGCAGCCCGGGGGTAGGGGCCAGCAATCAGCCCCAGCATTTT.